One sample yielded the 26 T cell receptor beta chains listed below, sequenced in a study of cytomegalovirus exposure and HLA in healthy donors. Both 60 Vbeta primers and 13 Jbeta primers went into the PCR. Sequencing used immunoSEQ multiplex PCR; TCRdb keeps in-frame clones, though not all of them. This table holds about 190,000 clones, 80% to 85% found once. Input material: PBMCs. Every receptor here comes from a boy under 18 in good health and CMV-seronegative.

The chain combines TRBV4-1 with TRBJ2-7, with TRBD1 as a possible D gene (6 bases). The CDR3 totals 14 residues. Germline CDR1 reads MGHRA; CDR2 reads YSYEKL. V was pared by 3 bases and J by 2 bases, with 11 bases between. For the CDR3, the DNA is TGCGCCAGCAGCCAGAAGACAGGAGCCTACGAGCAGTACTTC. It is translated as CASSQKTGAYEQYF.

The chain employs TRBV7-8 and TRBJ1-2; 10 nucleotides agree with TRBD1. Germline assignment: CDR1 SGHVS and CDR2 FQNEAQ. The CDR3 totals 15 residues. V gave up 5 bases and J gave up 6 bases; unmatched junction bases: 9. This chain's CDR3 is CASSVDWGQGNGYTF. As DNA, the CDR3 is TGTGCCAGCAGCGTCGACTGGGGACAGGGGAATGGCTACACCTTC. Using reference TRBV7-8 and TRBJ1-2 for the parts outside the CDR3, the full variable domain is GAGVSQSPRYKVAKRGQDVALRCDPISGHVSLFWYQQALGQGPEFLTYFQNEAQLDKSGLPSDRFFAERPEGSVSTLKIQRTQQEDSAVYLCASSVDWGQGNGYTFGSGTRLTVV.

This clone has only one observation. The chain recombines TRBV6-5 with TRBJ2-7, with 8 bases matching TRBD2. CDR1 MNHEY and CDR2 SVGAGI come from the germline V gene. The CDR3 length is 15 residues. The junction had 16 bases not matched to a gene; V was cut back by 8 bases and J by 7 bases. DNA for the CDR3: TGTGCCAGCGGGAGCTGGCGGGGGGACCCCCGGGAGCAGTACTTC. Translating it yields CASGSWRGDPREQYF.

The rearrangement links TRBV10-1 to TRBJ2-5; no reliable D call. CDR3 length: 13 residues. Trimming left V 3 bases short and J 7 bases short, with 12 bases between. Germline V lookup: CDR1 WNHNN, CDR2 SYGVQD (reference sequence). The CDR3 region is CASSDDGLGTQYF. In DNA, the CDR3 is TGCGCCAGCAGTGACGACGGCCTAGGGACCCAGTACTTC.

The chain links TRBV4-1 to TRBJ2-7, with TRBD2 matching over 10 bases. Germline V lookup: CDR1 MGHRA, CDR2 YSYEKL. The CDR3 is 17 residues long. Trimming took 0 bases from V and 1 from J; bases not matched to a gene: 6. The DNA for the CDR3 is TGCGCCAGCAGCCAAGACCTCACTAGCGGGAATTCCTACGAGCAGTACTTC. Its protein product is CASSQDLTSGNSYEQYF.

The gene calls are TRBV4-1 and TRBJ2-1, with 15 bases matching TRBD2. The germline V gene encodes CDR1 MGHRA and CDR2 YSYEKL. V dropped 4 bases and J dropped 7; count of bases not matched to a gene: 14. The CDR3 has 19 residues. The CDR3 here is CASSLRAGLAGGRENEQFF. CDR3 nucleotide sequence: TGCGCCAGCAGCCTCCGAGCGGGACTAGCGGGAGGAAGGGAGAATGAGCAGTTCTTC.

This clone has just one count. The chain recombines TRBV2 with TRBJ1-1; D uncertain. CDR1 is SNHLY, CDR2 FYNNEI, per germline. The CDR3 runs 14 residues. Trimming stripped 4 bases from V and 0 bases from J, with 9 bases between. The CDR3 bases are TGTGCCAGCAGTGGATGGAGGGTGAACACTGAAGCTTTCTTT. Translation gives CASSGWRVNTEAFF. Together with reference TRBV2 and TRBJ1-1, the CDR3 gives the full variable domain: EPEVTQTPSHQVTQMGQEVILRCVPISNHLYFYWYRQILGQKVEFLVSFYNNEISEKSEIFDDQFSVERPDGSNFTLKIRSTKLEDSAMYFCASSGWRVNTEAFFGQGTRLTVV.

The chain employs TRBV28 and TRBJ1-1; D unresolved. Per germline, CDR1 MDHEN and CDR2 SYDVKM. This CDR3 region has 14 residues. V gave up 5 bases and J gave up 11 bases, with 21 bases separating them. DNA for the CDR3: TGTGCCAGCAGTCCGCAGGCAACGTACTTGGTGGCTTTCTTT. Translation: CASSPQATYLVAFF.

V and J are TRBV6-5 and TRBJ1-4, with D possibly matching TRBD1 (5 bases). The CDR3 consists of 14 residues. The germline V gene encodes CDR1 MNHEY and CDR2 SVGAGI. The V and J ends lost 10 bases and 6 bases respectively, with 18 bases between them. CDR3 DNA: TGTGCCACCCAGAGGGCCCGGGGGGATGAAAAACTGTTTTTT. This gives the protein CATQRARGDEKLFF.

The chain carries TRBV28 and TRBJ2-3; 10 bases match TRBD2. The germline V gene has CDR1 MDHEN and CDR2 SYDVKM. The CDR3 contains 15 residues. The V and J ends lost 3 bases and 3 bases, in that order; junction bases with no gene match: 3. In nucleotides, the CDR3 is TGTGCCAGCAGTTTCCAAGCGGGAGGGACAGATACGCAGTATTTT. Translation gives CASSFQAGGTDTQYF.

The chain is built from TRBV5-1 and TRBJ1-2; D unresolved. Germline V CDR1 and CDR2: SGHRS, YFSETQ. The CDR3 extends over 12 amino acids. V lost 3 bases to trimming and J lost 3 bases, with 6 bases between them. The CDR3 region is CASSSLDYGYTF. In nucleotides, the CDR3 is TGCGCCAGCAGCTCCTTAGACTATGGCTACACCTTC.

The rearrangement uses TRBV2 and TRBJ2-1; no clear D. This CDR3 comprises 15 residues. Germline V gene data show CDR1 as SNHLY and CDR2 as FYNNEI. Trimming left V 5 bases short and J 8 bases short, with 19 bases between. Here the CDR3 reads CASSSARSSRDEQFF. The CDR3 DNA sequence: TGTGCCAGCAGTTCTGCCCGTTCTTCACGCGATGAGCAGTTCTTC.

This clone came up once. CDR3 DNA: TGTGCCAGCAGCCGGGTAAACACTGAAGCTTTCTTT. Protein: CASSRVNTEAFF. The chain is built from TRBV5-4 and TRBJ1-1; D is unresolved. The V gene lost 4 bases and the J gene lost 2 bases, with 6 bases spanning the gap. The germline gives CDR1 SGHNT, CDR2 YYREEE (reference sequence). This CDR3 contains 12 residues. Based on the CDR3 plus reference TRBV5-4 and TRBJ1-1, the full variable domain is ETGVTQSPTHLIKTRGQQVTLRCSSQSGHNTVSWYQQALGQGPQFIFQYYREEENGRGNFPPRFSGLQFPNYSSELNVNALELDDSALYLCASSRVNTEAFFGQGTRLTVV.

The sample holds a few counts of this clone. The CDR3 spells CASSLGGNTEAFF. The CDR3 DNA is TGCGCCAGCAGCCTAGGGGGCAACACTGAAGCTTTCTTT. The rearrangement links TRBV4-1 to TRBJ1-1; 7 nucleotides match TRBD1. Germline trimming cut 4 bases from V and 2 bases from J; bases unmatched to any gene: 1. This CDR3 is 13 amino acids long. Germline V lookup: CDR1 MGHRA, CDR2 YSYEKL.

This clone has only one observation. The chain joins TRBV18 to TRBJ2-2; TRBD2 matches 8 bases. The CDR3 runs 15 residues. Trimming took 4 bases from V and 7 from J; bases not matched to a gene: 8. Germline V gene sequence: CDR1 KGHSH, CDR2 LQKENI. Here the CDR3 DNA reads TGTGCCAGCTCACTGGTGACTAGCGAGGACGGGGAGCTGTTTTTT. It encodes CASSLVTSEDGELFF.

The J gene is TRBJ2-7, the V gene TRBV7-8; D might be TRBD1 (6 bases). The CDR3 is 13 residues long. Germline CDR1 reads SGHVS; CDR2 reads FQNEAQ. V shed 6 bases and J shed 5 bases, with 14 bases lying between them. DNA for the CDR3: TGTGCCAGCAGGCATAGGGGGAGTAACGAGCAGTACTTC. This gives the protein CASRHRGSNEQYF.

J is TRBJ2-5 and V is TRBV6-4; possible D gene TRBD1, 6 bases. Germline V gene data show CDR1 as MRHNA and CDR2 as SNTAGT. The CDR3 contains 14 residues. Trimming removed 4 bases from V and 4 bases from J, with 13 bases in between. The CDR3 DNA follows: TGTGCCAGCAGTGCCTATTCAGGGGCAGAGACCCAGTACTTC. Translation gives CASSAYSGAETQYF.

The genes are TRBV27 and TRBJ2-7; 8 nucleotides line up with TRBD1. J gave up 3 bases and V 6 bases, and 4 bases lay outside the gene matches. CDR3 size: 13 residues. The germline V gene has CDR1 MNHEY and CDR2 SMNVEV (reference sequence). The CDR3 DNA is TGTGCCAGCAGCGAGGACAGGGTCTACGAGCAGTACTTC. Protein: CASSEDRVYEQYF.

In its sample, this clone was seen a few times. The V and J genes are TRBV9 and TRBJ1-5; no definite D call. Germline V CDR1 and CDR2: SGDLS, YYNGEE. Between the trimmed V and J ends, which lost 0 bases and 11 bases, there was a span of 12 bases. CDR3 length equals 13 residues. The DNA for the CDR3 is TGTGCCAGCAGCGTAGAGAGTGTCGGTGCCCAGCATTTT. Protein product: CASSVESVGAQHF.

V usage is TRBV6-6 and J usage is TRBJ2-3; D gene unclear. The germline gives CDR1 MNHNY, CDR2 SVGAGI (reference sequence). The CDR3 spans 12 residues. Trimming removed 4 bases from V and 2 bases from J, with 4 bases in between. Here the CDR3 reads CASSSPTDTQYF. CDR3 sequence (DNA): TGTGCCAGCAGTTCTCCCACAGATACGCAGTATTTT.

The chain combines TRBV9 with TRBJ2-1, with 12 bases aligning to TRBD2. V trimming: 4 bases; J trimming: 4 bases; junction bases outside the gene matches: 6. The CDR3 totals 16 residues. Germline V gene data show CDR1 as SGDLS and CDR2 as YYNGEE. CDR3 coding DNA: TGTGCCAGCAGCCCCGGACTAGCGGGACTATACAATGAGCAGTTCTTC. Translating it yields CASSPGLAGLYNEQFF.

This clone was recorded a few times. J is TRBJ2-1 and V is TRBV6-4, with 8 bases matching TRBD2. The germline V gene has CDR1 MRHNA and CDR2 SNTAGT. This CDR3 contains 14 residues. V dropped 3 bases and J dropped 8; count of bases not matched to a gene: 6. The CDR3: CASSERGGEDEQFF. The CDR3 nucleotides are TGTGCCAGCAGTGAACGGGGGGGAGAGGATGAGCAGTTCTTC.

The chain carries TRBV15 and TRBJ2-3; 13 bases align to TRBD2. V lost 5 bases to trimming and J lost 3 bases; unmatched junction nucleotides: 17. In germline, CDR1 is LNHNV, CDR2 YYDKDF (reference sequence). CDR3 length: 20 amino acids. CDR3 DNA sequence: TGTGCCACCAGCGGGACCGATACTAGCGGGAGGGCCTGGGGAACAGATACGCAGTATTTT. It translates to CATSGTDTSGRAWGTDTQYF.

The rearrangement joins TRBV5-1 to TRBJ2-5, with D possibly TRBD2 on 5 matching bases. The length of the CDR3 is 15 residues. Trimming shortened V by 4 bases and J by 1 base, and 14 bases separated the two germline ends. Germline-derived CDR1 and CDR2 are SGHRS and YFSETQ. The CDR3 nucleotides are TGCGCCAGCAGCCCAAAATACGCGGGCCAAGAGACCCAGTACTTC. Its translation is CASSPKYAGQETQYF.

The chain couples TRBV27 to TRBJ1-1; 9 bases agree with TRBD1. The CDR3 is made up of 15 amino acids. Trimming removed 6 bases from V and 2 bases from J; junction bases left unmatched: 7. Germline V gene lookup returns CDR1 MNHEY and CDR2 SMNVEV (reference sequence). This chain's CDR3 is CASRSRQGENTEAFF. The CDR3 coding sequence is TGTGCCAGCAGGTCACGACAGGGGGAAAACACTGAAGCTTTCTTT.

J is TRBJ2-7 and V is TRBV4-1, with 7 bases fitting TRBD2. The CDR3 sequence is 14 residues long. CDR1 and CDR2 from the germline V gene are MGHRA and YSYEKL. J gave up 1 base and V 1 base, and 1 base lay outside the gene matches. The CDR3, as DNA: TGCGCCAGCAGCCAAGGCGGGAGTTCCTACGAGCAGTACTTC. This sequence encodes CASSQGGSSYEQYF.